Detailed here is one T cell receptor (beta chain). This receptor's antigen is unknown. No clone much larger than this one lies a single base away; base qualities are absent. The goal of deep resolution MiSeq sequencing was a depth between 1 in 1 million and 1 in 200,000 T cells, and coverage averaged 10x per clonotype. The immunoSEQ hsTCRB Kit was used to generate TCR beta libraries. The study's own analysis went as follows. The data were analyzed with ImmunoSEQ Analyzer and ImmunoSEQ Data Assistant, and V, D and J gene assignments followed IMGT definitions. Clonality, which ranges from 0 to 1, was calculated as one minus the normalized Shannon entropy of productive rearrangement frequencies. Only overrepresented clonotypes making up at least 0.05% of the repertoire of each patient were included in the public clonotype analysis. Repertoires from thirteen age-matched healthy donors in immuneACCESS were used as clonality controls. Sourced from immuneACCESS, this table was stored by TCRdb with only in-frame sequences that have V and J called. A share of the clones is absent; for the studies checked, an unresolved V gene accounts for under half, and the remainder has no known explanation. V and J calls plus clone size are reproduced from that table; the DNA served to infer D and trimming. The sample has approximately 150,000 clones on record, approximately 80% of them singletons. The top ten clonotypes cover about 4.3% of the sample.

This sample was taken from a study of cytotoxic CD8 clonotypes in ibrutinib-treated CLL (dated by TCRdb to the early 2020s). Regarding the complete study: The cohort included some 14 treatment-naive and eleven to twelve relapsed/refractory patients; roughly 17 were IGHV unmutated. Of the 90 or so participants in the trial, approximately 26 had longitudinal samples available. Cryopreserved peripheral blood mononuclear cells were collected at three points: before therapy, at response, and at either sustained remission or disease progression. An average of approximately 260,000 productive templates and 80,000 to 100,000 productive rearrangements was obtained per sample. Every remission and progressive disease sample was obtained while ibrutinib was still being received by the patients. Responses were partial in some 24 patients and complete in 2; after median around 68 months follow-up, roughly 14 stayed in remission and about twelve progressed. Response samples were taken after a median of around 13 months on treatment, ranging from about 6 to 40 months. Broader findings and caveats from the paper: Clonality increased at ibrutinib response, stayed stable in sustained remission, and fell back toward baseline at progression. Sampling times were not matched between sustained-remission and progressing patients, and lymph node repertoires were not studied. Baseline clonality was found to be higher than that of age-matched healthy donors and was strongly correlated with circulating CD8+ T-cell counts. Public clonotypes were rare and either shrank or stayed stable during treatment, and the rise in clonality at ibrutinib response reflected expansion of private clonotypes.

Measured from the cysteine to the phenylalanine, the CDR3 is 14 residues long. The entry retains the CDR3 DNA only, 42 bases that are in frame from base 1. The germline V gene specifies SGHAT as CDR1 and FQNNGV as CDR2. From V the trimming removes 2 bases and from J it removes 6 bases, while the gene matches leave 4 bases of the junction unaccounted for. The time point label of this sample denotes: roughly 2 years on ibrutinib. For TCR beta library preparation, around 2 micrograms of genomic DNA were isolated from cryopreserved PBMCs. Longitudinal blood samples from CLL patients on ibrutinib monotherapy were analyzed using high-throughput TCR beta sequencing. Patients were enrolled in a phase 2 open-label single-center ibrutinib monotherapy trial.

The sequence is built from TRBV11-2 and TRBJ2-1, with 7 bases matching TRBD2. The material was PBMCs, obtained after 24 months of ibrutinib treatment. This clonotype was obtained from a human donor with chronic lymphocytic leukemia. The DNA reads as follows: TGTGCCAGCAGCTTATCGGGGGGTCGCAATGAGCAGTTCTTC. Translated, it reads CASSLSGGRNEQFF.